Below are 5 T cell receptor beta chains sequenced from a single sample in a study of blood T cell repertoires in COVID-19. Measured with immunoSEQ multiplex PCR; TCRdb has only the in-frame clones, and not every one. The sample contains under 350,000 clones, 80% to 90% of which appear only once. The sequenced sample consisted of PBMCs or T cells enriched from blood (not recorded which). Source of these receptors: a middle-aged woman with acute COVID-19.

The chain couples TRBV19 to TRBJ1-2; 8 bases are shared with TRBD1. This CDR3 contains 14 residues. Germline values: CDR1 LNHDA, CDR2 SQIVND (reference sequence). J was trimmed by 7 bases and V by 6 bases; bases with no gene match: 10. CDR3 in DNA: TGTGCCAGTAGACCGACAGGGGACGTAGTTGGCTACACCTTC. This encodes CASRPTGDVVGYTF.

The chain recombines TRBV4-1 with TRBJ2-7; TRBD1 matches 7 bases. This CDR3 is 16 amino acids long. Trimming at V came to 3 bases and at J to 0 bases, leaving 8 bases not matched to a gene. Germline assignment: CDR1 MGHRA and CDR2 YSYEKL. Written as DNA, the CDR3 is TGCGCCAGCAGCCAGACCCTGGACAGGAGCTCCTACGAGCAGTACTTC. Protein: CASSQTLDRSSYEQYF.

J is TRBJ2-3 and V is TRBV5-4; maybe TRBD2 (6 bases). Trimming left V 3 bases short and J 1 base short, with 18 bases between. Germline CDR1 is SGHNT and CDR2 is YYREEE (reference sequence). This CDR3 has 17 residues. The CDR3, as DNA: TGTGCCAGCAGCTCCGTGGAGGGCCTAGTTGGCACAGATACGCAGTATTTT. This translates into CASSSVEGLVGTDTQYF.

The V call is TRBV2, the J call TRBJ2-5; 9 nucleotides align to TRBD2. From germline, CDR1 is SNHLY and CDR2 FYNNEI. CDR3 size: 13 residues. V dropped 4 bases and J dropped 7; count of bases not matched to a gene: 4. Written as DNA, the CDR3 is TGTGCCAGCAGTGGACTAGCGGTGGGGACCCAGTACTTC. Protein product: CASSGLAVGTQYF.

V gene TRBV10-1 combines with J gene TRBJ2-1, with D possibly TRBD1 on 6 matching bases. With 6 bases removed from V and 3 bases from J, the gap between germline ends came to 6 bases. Germline values: CDR1 WNHNN, CDR2 SYGVQD (reference sequence). The CDR3 has 12 amino acids. The CDR3 protein is CASRTGYNEQFF. The CDR3 DNA is TGCGCCAGCAGGACAGGCTACAATGAGCAGTTCTTC.